This entry features one T cell receptor beta chain sequence. This entry belongs to a study of cytomegalovirus exposure and HLA in healthy donors. The PCR ran on 60 Vbeta and 13 Jbeta primers. Generated by immunoSEQ multiplex PCR, the TCRdb table keeps only in-frame clones and is missing some. The sample comprises 130,000 to 150,000 clones, approximately 74% of which are singletons, and more than 3.5% rests with the top ten. With 4 bases removed from V and 7 bases from J, the gap between germline ends came to 16 bases. CDR1 GTSNPN and CDR2 SVGIG come from the germline V gene (reference sequence). The CDR3 spans 14 residues.

V usage is TRBV30 and J usage is TRBJ2-2, with TRBD2 as a possible D gene (5 bases). The receptor was isolated from a man in his late teens or twenties in good health and CMV-seropositive. The sequenced sample was PBMCs. CDR3 sequence reads: CAWKLVRYGGELFF. CDR3 bases: TGTGCCTGGAAACTAGTCAGATACGGCGGGGAGCTGTTTTTT.